This T cell receptor (beta chain) was profiled in a study of T cell changes during pregnancy in multiple sclerosis. This clone is a singleton in its sample. Some clones are missing from TCRdb's copy, which holds only in-frame ones; the method was immunoSEQ multiplex PCR. The data contain 85,000 to 120,000 clones, around 93% of them singletons. Source: peripheral blood, taken after pregnancy. This sequence was found in a female donor with multiple sclerosis, enrolled in a pregnancy study.

The CDR3 nucleotides are TGCGCCAGCAGCCTGGGCGGGGGGGAGCAGCCCCAGCATTTT. Translated, it gives CASSLGGGEQPQHF. This chain uses TRBV5-1 with TRBJ1-5; D possibly corresponds to TRBD1 (5 bases). Deletions cut 4 bases from V and 7 bases from J, with 15 bases between. The germline CDR1 and CDR2 sequences are SGHRS and YFSETQ. CDR3 length equals 14 residues.